Below are 17 T cell receptor beta chains sequenced from a single sample in a study of shared clonotypes between healthy human individuals. TCRdb keeps only in-frame clones here, not all; method: immunoSEQ multiplex PCR. The sample yields some 1.5 million clones, 95% to 99% seen once. Input material: naive CD4+ T cells sorted from blood. Subset noted: CD45RA+ positively selected. Receptors originate from a man under 40 in good health.

This clone was seen once. A junction end diverges from the germline sequence, so it may reflect a read error. The chain combines TRBV2 with TRBJ2-7, with D perhaps TRBD1 (5 bases). CDR1 and CDR2 from the germline V gene are SNHLY and FYNNEI. The CDR3 totals 14 residues. The CDR3 DNA reads as TGTGCCAGCACTGAAAGGGGCTCTTCCTACGAGCAGTACTTC. Protein sequence: CASTERGSSYEQYF.

The rearrangement uses TRBV6-5 and TRBJ2-7; perhaps TRBD2 as D (6 bases). Trimming shortened V by 6 bases and J by 2 bases, and 17 bases separated the two germline ends. Germline V CDR1 and CDR2: MNHEY, SVGAGI. The CDR3 loop spans 15 amino acids. CDR3 sequence (DNA): TGTGCCAGCAGAGAGGGGCCTAGCGCAACCTACGAGCAGTACTTC. Translating it yields CASREGPSATYEQYF.

This chain links TRBV28 with TRBJ2-7, with 8 positions matching TRBD1. Trimming at V came to 6 bases and at J to 3 bases, leaving 4 bases not matched to a gene. The length of the CDR3 is 13 residues. From germline, CDR1 is MDHEN and CDR2 SYDVKM. The CDR3, as DNA: TGTGCCAGCAGGGACAGGGCCGACTACGAGCAGTACTTC. Translation: CASRDRADYEQYF. The full variable domain, its missing parts supplied by reference TRBV28 and TRBJ2-7, is DVKVTQSSRYLVKRTGEKVFLECVQDMDHENMFWYRQDPGLGLRLIYFSYDVKMKEKGDIPEGYSVSREKKERFSLILESASTNQTSMYLCASRDRADYEQYFGPGTRLTVT.

This chain uses TRBV5-1 with TRBJ2-3; the D gene could be TRBD1 or TRBD2 (5 bases each). The germline V gene encodes CDR1 SGHRS and CDR2 YFSETQ. This CDR3 region has 12 residues. V lost 4 bases and J 7 bases, leaving 10 bases between the germline ends. The CDR3: CASSGDRYTQYF. The DNA for the CDR3 is TGCGCCAGCAGCGGGGACCGTTATACGCAGTATTTT.

This rearrangement joins TRBV7-7 to TRBJ2-5; 9 bases line up with TRBD1. Per germline, CDR1 SSHAT and CDR2 FNYEAQ (reference sequence). The CDR3 runs to 15 residues. Unmatched junction bases numbered 5, after V lost 4 bases and J lost 2 bases. This chain's CDR3 is CASSSGQGGQETQYF. CDR3 DNA sequence: TGTGCCAGCAGCTCGGGACAGGGAGGGCAAGAGACCCAGTACTTC.

Comment on this clone: Germline and junction disagree at one end, which may indicate a read error. V usage is TRBV7-7 and J usage is TRBJ2-1, with TRBD2 matching 13 bases. CDR1 SSHAT and CDR2 FNYEAQ come from the germline V gene (reference sequence). The CDR3 is 15 residues long. The CDR3 is CASSQGLAGNNEQFF. Here the CDR3 DNA reads TGTGCTAGCAGCCAGGGACTAGCGGGGAACAATGAGCAGTTCTTC.

DNA of the CDR3: TGTGCCAGCACCCTGGGGGGTCGGGTACCCCCCCCCGAAGAGCAGTACTTC. It codes for CASTLGGRVPPPEEQYF. The chain joins TRBV2 to TRBJ2-7, with TRBD2 as a possible D gene (6 bases). The CDR3 totals 17 residues. V was shortened by 7 bases and J by 7 bases, with 29 bases between the two germline ends. CDR1 is SNHLY and CDR2 is FYNNEI in the germline V gene.

This chain joins TRBV27 and TRBJ2-3, with a tentative D call TRBD1 (5 bases). The CDR3 extends over 15 amino acids. V lost 7 bases and J 2 bases, leaving 16 bases between the germline ends. The germline CDR1 and CDR2 sequences are MNHEY and SMNVEV (reference sequence). CDR3 loop: CASKNWPGITDTQYF. In DNA, the CDR3 is TGTGCCAGCAAAAACTGGCCAGGGATCACAGATACGCAGTATTTT.

This chain uses TRBV15 with TRBJ2-1; unclear D gene. Between the trimmed V and J ends, which lost 1 base and 7 bases, there was a span of 11 bases. This CDR3 is built from 14 residues. Germline CDR1 and CDR2: LNHNV and YYDKDF (reference sequence). CDR3 sequence: CATSRVGMTNEQFF. As DNA, the CDR3 is TGTGCCACCAGCAGAGTAGGGATGACAAATGAGCAGTTCTTC. Filled out from reference TRBV15 and TRBJ2-1, the complete variable domain reads DAMVIQNPRYQVTQFGKPVTLSCSQTLNHNVMYWYQQKSSQAPKLLFHYYDKDFNNEADTPDNFQSRRPNTSFCFLDIRSPGLGDTAMYLCATSRVGMTNEQFFGPGTRLTVL.

CDR3 nucleotide sequence: TGTGCCAGCAGCTTCCAGGGACTAGCGGGAGGATACGAGCAGTACTTC. Amino acid sequence: CASSFQGLAGGYEQYF. The chain joins TRBV5-4 to TRBJ2-7; 15 bases match TRBD2. Germline V gene data show CDR1 as SGHNT and CDR2 as YYREEE (reference sequence). V shed 2 bases, J shed 4 bases, and the junction held 4 bases outside the gene matches. The CDR3 spans 16 residues.

V and J are TRBV18 and TRBJ2-1; D ambiguous. The V end lost 0 bases, the J end lost 5 bases, and 5 bases lay between the germline ends. CDR3 length equals 13 residues. Germline V gene sequence: CDR1 KGHSH, CDR2 LQKENI. CDR3 loop: CASSPPANNEQFF. The CDR3 nucleotides read TGTGCCAGCTCACCACCAGCCAACAATGAGCAGTTCTTC. The full variable domain, completed using reference TRBV18 and TRBJ2-1, is NAGVMQNPRHLVRRRGQEARLRCSPMKGHSHVYWYRQLPEEGLKFMVYLQKENIIDESGMPKERFSAEFPKEGPSILRIQQVVRGDSAAYFCASSPPANNEQFFGPGTRLTVL.

Points on this clone: This sample includes further DNA sequences coding for the same CDR3. The chain carries TRBV5-1 and TRBJ2-3; 13 positions match TRBD2. The CDR3 runs 17 residues. V was pared by 3 bases and J by 3 bases, with 7 bases of the junction left unmatched. Germline loops: CDR1 SGHRS, CDR2 YFSETQ. The CDR3 bases are TGCGCCAGCAGCTCGAGACTAGCGGGAGGTGGAACAGATACGCAGTATTTT. It is translated as CASSSRLAGGGTDTQYF.

V and J are TRBV6-5 and TRBJ1-4; TRBD1 might be the D (5 bases). The CDR3 totals 13 residues. V lost 5 bases to trimming and J lost 3 bases, with 7 bases between them. Germline V gene data show CDR1 as MNHEY and CDR2 as SVGAGI. In DNA, the CDR3 is TGTGCCAGCAGTCGGGGCTCTAATGAAAAACTGTTTTTT. Its translation is CASSRGSNEKLFF.

This chain connects TRBV28 to TRBJ2-1; TRBD2 is a possible D gene (7 bases). The CDR3 extends over 13 amino acids. Germline V lookup: CDR1 MDHEN, CDR2 SYDVKM. V was clipped by 8 bases and J by 8 bases, with 16 bases between them. CDR3 region: CASWGRESYEQFF. As DNA, the CDR3 is TGTGCCAGCTGGGGGCGGGAGAGCTATGAGCAGTTCTTC. The variable domain in full, completed from reference TRBV28 and TRBJ2-1, reads DVKVTQSSRYLVKRTGEKVFLECVQDMDHENMFWYRQDPGLGLRLIYFSYDVKMKEKGDIPEGYSVSREKKERFSLILESASTNQTSMYLCASWGRESYEQFFGPGTRLTVL.

The CDR3 DNA is TGTGCCAGTAGTAGGGGCCCTCAAGGAGGCAATGAGCAGTTCTTC. This encodes CASSRGPQGGNEQFF. J is TRBJ2-1 and V is TRBV19, with D perhaps assigned TRBD1 or TRBD2 (5 bases each). The V gene lost 4 bases and the J gene lost 6 bases, with 16 bases spanning the gap. Germline V gene sequence: CDR1 LNHDA, CDR2 SQIVND (reference sequence). The length of the CDR3 is 15 residues.

The chain carries TRBV20-1 and TRBJ2-5, with D unresolved. There are 11 residues in the CDR3. V lost 1 base and J 5 bases, leaving 5 bases between the germline ends. CDR1 and CDR2 from the germline V gene are DFQATT and SNEGSKA (reference sequence). Here the CDR3 DNA reads TGCAGTGCTAGAGTGCATGAGACCCAGTACTTC. Protein product: CSARVHETQYF.

The chain couples TRBV10-3 to TRBJ1-1; D is unclear. Germline values: CDR1 ENHRY, CDR2 SYGVKD. The CDR3 has 14 residues. V lost 3 bases to trimming and J lost 4 bases, with 12 bases between them. CDR3 nucleotides: TGTGCCATCAGTGAAGACGCTGGAGGCACTGAAGCTTTCTTT. Its protein is CAISEDAGGTEAFF.